Following are 21 T cell receptor beta chains from one sample sequenced in a study of blood T cell repertoires in COVID-19. Sequencing was performed with immunoSEQ multiplex PCR; in TCRdb, only in-frame clones are kept and a portion is missing. The sample includes 130,000 to 150,000 clones, under 85% of them seen just once. Sequenced sample: peripheral blood. Every receptor here comes from a man aged 45-65 years with active or convalescent COVID-19.

CDR3 nucleotide sequence: TGTGCCAGCAATGGGGGAGGGTACAATGAGCAGTTCTTC. Translating it yields CASNGGGYNEQFF. The V call is TRBV2, the J call TRBJ2-1; TRBD2 agrees at 7 bases. Germline V gene sequence: CDR1 SNHLY, CDR2 FYNNEI. V lost 7 bases and J lost 4; bases outside the gene matches: 4. The CDR3 length is 13 residues.

This chain uses TRBV28 with TRBJ2-7; a possible D gene is TRBD1 (6 bases). Looked up from germline, CDR1 is MDHEN and CDR2 is SYDVKM. CDR3 length: 14 amino acids. Trimming shortened V by 6 bases and J by 2 bases, and 14 bases separated the two germline ends. CDR3 bases: TGTGCCAGCAGAATCGACAGGTTCCCCTACGAGCAGTACTTC. Translated, it gives CASRIDRFPYEQYF. The full variable domain, rest sourced from reference TRBV28 and TRBJ2-7, is DVKVTQSSRYLVKRTGEKVFLECVQDMDHENMFWYRQDPGLGLRLIYFSYDVKMKEKGDIPEGYSVSREKKERFSLILESASTNQTSMYLCASRIDRFPYEQYFGPGTRLTVT.

The CDR3 is CASSLVQGSLSGELFF. In DNA, the CDR3 is TGCGCCAGCAGCTTGGTGCAGGGCTCCCTATCCGGGGAGCTGTTTTTT. V is TRBV5-1 and J is TRBJ2-2, with a possible D match to TRBD1 (5 bases). The V gene lost 0 bases and the J gene lost 6 bases, with 15 bases spanning the gap. The length of the CDR3 is 16 residues. The germline V gene encodes CDR1 SGHRS and CDR2 YFSETQ. Variable domain in full (rest from reference TRBV5-1 and TRBJ2-2): KAGVTQTPRYLIKTRGQQVTLSCSPISGHRSVSWYQQTPGQGLQFLFEYFSETQRNKGNFPGRFSGRQFSNSRSEMNVSTLELGDSALYLCASSLVQGSLSGELFFGEGSRLTVL.

The chain joins TRBV20-1 to TRBJ2-7; 7 bases line up with TRBD1. CDR1 is DFQATT and CDR2 is SNEGSKA in the germline V gene (reference sequence). The length of the CDR3 is 11 residues. Losses at the gene ends were 6 bases for V and 4 bases for J; bases not matched to a gene: 3. In DNA, the CDR3 is TGCAGTGCCCCGACAGGGTACGAGCAGTACTTC. Translated: CSAPTGYEQYF.

V gene TRBV5-1 combines with J gene TRBJ2-1; TRBD2 agrees at 13 bases. The ends lost 4 bases at V and 6 bases at J; junction bases unmatched: 10. Looked up from germline, CDR1 is SGHRS and CDR2 is YFSETQ. The CDR3 loop spans 17 amino acids. As DNA, the CDR3 is TGCGCCAGCAGCGCCCAGCCGGGACTAGCGGGACTCAATGAGCAGTTCTTC. It is translated as CASSAQPGLAGLNEQFF.

This chain joins TRBV27 and TRBJ2-7; D call uncertain. The CDR3 has 16 amino acids. V was shortened by 7 bases and J by 0 bases, with 19 bases between the two germline ends. Germline assignment: CDR1 MNHEY and CDR2 SMNVEV (reference sequence). Here the CDR3 DNA reads TGTGCCAGCACCCTTACCAAACCCCGGAGCTCCTACGAGCAGTACTTC. Its translation is CASTLTKPRSSYEQYF.

This clone turned up a few times. This chain connects TRBV27 to TRBJ2-1, with D possibly matching TRBD2 (6 bases). This CDR3 is built from 16 residues. The germline V and J ends were trimmed by 5 bases and 2 bases, with 16 bases remaining between them. Germline V gene sequence: CDR1 MNHEY, CDR2 SMNVEV (reference sequence). CDR3 nucleotide sequence: TGTGCCAGCAGTCATACCCCGGGAGTAACCTACAATGAGCAGTTCTTC. It specifies CASSHTPGVTYNEQFF.

The chain couples TRBV25-1 to TRBJ1-3, with a weak D call TRBD1 (6 bases). Germline V gene sequence: CDR1 MGHDK, CDR2 SYGVNS. The V and J ends lost 3 bases and 7 bases respectively, with 10 bases between them. The CDR3 is made up of 13 amino acids. This chain's CDR3 is CASSEGGRNTIYF. CDR3 DNA: TGTGCCAGCAGTGAGGGGGGGCGGAACACCATATATTTT.

This clone has a single count. The DNA for the CDR3 is TGTGCCAGCAGTCCCCAGGGAGGGAGACGACTAGCGCGGCGTGAGACCCAGTACTTC. Translation gives CASSPQGGRRLARRETQYF. The V gene is TRBV27, the J gene TRBJ2-5; 8 nucleotides line up with TRBD2. The CDR3 is made up of 19 amino acids. V was pared by 5 bases and J by 5 bases, with 22 bases of the junction left unmatched. In germline, CDR1 is MNHEY, CDR2 SMNVEV (reference sequence).

The J gene is TRBJ1-2, the V gene TRBV3-1 (or the pseudogene TRBV3-2), with 10 bases fitting TRBD1. V lost 6 bases, J lost 7 bases, and 14 bases stayed unmatched. Germline CDR1 is LGHDT and CDR2 is YNNKEL (reference sequence). The CDR3 runs 16 residues. The CDR3 sequence is CASRHRDRGRSAGYTF. The CDR3 DNA sequence: TGTGCCAGCAGGCACCGGGACAGGGGAAGGTCGGCTGGCTACACCTTC.

The CDR3 loop reads CASSEGRGIDTQYF. The CDR3 region has the DNA TGCGCCAGCAGTGAGGGCAGGGGAATCGATACGCAGTATTTT. V usage is TRBV10-1 and J usage is TRBJ2-3; a weak D match, TRBD1 (6 bases). V gave up 2 bases and J gave up 6 bases, with 12 bases separating them. The CDR3 consists of 14 residues. Germline CDR1 reads WNHNN; CDR2 reads SYGVQD (reference sequence).

V usage is TRBV6-5 and J usage is TRBJ1-2, with D maybe TRBD1 (6 bases). Germline V gene sequence: CDR1 MNHEY, CDR2 SVGAGI. The CDR3 loop spans 15 amino acids. Trimming pared 6 bases from V and 1 base from J, leaving 15 bases between. The CDR3 is CASRKTWDNNYGYTF. CDR3 nucleotide sequence: TGTGCCAGCAGGAAAACCTGGGACAATAACTATGGCTACACCTTC.

The chain carries TRBV5-1 and TRBJ2-1, with 12 bases lining up with TRBD2. Germline V lookup: CDR1 SGHRS, CDR2 YFSETQ. V gave up 3 bases and J gave up 9 bases; unmatched junction bases: 7. The CDR3 spans 15 residues. CDR3 sequence reads: CASSSELAGGSEQFF. The CDR3 region has the DNA TGCGCCAGCAGCTCCGAACTAGCGGGAGGTAGTGAGCAGTTCTTC.

This clone was detected ten times or more. The CDR3 coding sequence is TGTGCCAGCAGTTTGGGACTAGCGGGAAGATTCGACGGGGAGCTGTTTTTT. Protein sequence: CASSLGLAGRFDGELFF. V usage is TRBV28 and J usage is TRBJ2-2; the match to TRBD2 covers 13 bases. The CDR3 has 17 amino acids. Germline loops: CDR1 MDHEN, CDR2 SYDVKM. The V segment lost 3 bases and the J segment 7 bases; nucleotides outside the gene matches: 8. The full variable domain, in which reference TRBV28 and TRBJ2-2 provide the parts outside the CDR3, is DVKVTQSSRYLVKRTGEKVFLECVQDMDHENMFWYRQDPGLGLRLIYFSYDVKMKEKGDIPEGYSVSREKKERFSLILESASTNQTSMYLCASSLGLAGRFDGELFFGEGSRLTVL.

The chain joins TRBV9 to TRBJ2-1; 13 positions match TRBD2. The germline CDR1 and CDR2 sequences are SGDLS and YYNGEE. The CDR3 has 15 residues. Unmatched junction bases numbered 5, after V lost 4 bases and J lost 7 bases. The CDR3 DNA reads as TGTGCCAGCAGCCCCTGGACTAGCGGGGGAAATGAGCAGTTCTTC. Residues: CASSPWTSGGNEQFF.

The rearrangement joins TRBV5-6 to TRBJ2-5, with 8 bases that match TRBD2. The J segment lost 2 bases and the V segment lost 9 bases, leaving 6 bases of the junction unmatched. CDR3 length: 13 amino acids. Germline assignment: CDR1 SGHDT and CDR2 YYEEEE. The CDR3 DNA is TGTGCCACCCAGGGACTAGGTCAAGAGACCCAGTACTTC. It yields the protein CATQGLGQETQYF. Based on the CDR3 plus reference TRBV5-6 and TRBJ2-5, the full variable domain is DAGVTQSPTHLIKTRGQQVTLRCSPKSGHDTVSWYQQALGQGPQFIFQYYEEEERQRGNFPDRFSGHQFPNYSSELNVNALLLGDSALYLCATQGLGQETQYFGPGTRLLVL.

The chain is built from TRBV4-1 and TRBJ2-3, with D perhaps matching TRBD2 (6 bases). This CDR3 region has 17 residues. Looked up from germline, CDR1 is MGHRA and CDR2 is YSYEKL. The V end was cut by 1 base, the J end by 0 bases, with 14 bases between. The CDR3 here is CASSQVTAGLSTDTQYF. CDR3 coding DNA: TGCGCCAGCAGCCAAGTGACAGCGGGCCTTAGCACAGATACGCAGTATTTT.

This clone was counted between two and nine times. V gene TRBV14 combines with J gene TRBJ2-2, with TRBD2 identical over 10 bases. The CDR3 spans 16 residues. J gave up 3 bases and V 2 bases, and 3 bases lay outside the gene matches. Germline V gene data show CDR1 as SGHDN and CDR2 as FVKESK. The CDR3 DNA sequence: TGTGCCAGCAGCCAACATAGCGGGAGGTACACCGGGGAGCTGTTTTTT. Amino acid sequence: CASSQHSGRYTGELFF.

The chain recombines TRBV6-5 with TRBJ1-2, with 10 nucleotides matching TRBD1. Trimming cost V 8 bases and J 2 bases; bases outside gene matches: 8. Germline V gene lookup returns CDR1 MNHEY and CDR2 SVGAGI. The CDR3 runs 15 residues. The CDR3 loop reads CASGWDRGGNYGYTF. The CDR3 DNA follows: TGTGCCAGCGGATGGGACAGGGGAGGGAACTATGGCTACACCTTC.

This clone was counted a single time. The V and J genes are TRBV14 and TRBJ2-7; TRBD2 aligns across 8 bases. From germline, CDR1 is SGHDN and CDR2 FVKESK. The CDR3 is 16 residues long. The ends lost 1 base at V and 5 bases at J; junction bases unmatched: 10. CDR3 sequence reads: CASSQGAGRARDEQYF. The CDR3 region has the DNA TGTGCCAGCAGCCAAGGGGCCGGGAGGGCCCGGGACGAGCAGTACTTC.

The V and J genes are TRBV27 and TRBJ2-3, with TRBD2 identical over 8 bases. This CDR3 comprises 15 residues. V trimming: 6 bases; J trimming: 2 bases; junction bases outside the gene matches: 7. Germline CDR1 is MNHEY and CDR2 is SMNVEV (reference sequence). The CDR3 loop reads CASSLTSGSTDTQYF. The CDR3 bases are TGTGCCAGCAGCTTAACTAGCGGATCCACAGATACGCAGTATTTT.